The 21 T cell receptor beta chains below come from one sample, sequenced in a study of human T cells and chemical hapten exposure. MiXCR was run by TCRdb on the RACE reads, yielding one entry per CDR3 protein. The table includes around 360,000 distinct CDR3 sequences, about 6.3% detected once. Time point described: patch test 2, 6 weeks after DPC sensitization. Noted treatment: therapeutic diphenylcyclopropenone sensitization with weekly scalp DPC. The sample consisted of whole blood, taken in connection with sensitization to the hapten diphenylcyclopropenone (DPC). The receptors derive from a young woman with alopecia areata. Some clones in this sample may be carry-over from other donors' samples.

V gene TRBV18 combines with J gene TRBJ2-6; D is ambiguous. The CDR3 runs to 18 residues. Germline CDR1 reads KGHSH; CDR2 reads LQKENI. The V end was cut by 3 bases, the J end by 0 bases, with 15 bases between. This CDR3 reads CASSPPQDSSSGANVLTF. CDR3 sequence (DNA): TGTGCCAGCTCACCTCCTCAGGATTCCAGCTCTGGGGCCAACGTCCTGACTTTC.

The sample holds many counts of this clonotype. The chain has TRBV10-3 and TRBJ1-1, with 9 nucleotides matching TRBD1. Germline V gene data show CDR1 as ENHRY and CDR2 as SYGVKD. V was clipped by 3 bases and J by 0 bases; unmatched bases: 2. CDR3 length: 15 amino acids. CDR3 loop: CAISDGTGMNTEAFF. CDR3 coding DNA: TGTGCCATCAGTGACGGGACAGGGATGAACACTGAAGCTTTCTTT.

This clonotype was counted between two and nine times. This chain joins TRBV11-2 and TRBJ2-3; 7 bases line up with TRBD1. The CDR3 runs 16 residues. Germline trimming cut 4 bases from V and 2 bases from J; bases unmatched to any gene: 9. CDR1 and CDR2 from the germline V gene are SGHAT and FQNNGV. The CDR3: CASSSPGQIFTDTQYF. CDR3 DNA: TGTGCCAGCAGCTCACCGGGACAGATATTCACAGATACGCAGTATTTT.

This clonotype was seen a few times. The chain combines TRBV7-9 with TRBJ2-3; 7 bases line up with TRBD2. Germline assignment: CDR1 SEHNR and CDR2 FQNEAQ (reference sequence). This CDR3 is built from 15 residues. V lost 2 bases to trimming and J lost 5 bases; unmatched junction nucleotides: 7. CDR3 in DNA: TGTGCCAGCAGCTTAAACGGCGGGGGAGGAGATACGCAGTATTTT. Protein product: CASSLNGGGGDTQYF.

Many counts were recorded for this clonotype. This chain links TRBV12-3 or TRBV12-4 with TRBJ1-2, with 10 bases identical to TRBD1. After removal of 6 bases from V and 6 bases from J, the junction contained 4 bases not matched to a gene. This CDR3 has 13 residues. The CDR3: CASSHGTGDGYTF. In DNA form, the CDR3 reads TGTGCCAGCAGCCACGGGACAGGGGATGGCTACACCTTC.

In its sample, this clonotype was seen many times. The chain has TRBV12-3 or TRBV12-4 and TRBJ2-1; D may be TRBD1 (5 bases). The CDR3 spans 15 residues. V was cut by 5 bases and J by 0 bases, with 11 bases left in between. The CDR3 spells CASSVDRYSYNEQFF. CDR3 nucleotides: TGTGCCAGCAGTGTTGACAGATACTCCTACAATGAGCAGTTCTTC.

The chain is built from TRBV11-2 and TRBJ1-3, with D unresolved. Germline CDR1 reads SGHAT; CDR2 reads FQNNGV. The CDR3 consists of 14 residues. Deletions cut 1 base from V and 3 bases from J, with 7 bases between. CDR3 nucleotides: TGTGCCAGCAGCTTAGGTCACATTGGAAACACCATATATTTT. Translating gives CASSLGHIGNTIYF.

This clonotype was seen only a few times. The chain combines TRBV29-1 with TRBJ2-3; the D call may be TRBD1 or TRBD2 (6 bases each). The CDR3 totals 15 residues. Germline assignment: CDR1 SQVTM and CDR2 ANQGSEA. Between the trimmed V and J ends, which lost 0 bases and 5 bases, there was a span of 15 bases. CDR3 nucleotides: TGCAGCGTTGAAGAGTGGAGGGAACAGGGAGATACGCAGTATTTT. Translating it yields CSVEEWREQGDTQYF.

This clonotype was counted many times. CDR3 sequence reads: CASSQEPTTFGGYTF. CDR3 DNA: TGTGCCAGCAGCCAAGAACCGACGACGTTTGGGGGCTACACCTTC. The genes are TRBV3-1 and TRBJ1-2; no clear D. V was cut by 0 bases and J by 8 bases, with 16 bases left in between. Germline CDR1 is LGHDT and CDR2 is YNNKEL (reference sequence). This CDR3 is 15 amino acids long.

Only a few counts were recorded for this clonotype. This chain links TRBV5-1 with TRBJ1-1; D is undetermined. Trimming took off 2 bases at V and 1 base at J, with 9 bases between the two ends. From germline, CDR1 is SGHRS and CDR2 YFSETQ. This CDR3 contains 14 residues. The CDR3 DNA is TGCGCCAGCAGCTTAAACCCACAGAACACTGAAGCTTTCTTT. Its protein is CASSLNPQNTEAFF.

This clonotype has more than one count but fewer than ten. This chain's CDR3 is CASSELRAGGNEQFF. In nucleotides, the CDR3 is TGTGCCAGCAGTGAACTCAGAGCGGGGGGCAATGAGCAGTTCTTC. V and J are TRBV6-1 and TRBJ2-1; the match to TRBD2 covers 9 bases. Germline lookup yields CDR1 MNHNS and CDR2 SASEGT. Trimming took 2 bases from V and 6 from J; bases not matched to a gene: 5. The CDR3 totals 15 residues.

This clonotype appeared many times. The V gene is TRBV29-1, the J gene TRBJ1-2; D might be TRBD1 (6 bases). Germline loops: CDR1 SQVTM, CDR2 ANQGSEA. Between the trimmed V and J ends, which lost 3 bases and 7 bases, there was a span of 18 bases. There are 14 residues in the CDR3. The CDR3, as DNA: TGCAGCGTTGAGCCTGGACAGAATAACGGTGGCTACACCTTC. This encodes CSVEPGQNNGGYTF.

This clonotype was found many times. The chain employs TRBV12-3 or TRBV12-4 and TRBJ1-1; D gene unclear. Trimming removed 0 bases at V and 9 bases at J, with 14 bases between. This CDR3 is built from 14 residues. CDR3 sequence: CASSLAHRRSKAFF. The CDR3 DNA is TGTGCCAGCAGTTTAGCGCATCGTCGCTCCAAAGCTTTCTTT.

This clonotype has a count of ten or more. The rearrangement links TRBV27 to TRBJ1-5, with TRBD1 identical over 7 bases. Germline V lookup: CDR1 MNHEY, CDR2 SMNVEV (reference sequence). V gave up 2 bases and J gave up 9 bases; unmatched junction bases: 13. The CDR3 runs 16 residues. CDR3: CASSLKARQGEGPQHF. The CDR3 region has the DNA TGTGCCAGCAGTTTAAAGGCTCGACAGGGTGAAGGGCCCCAGCATTTT.

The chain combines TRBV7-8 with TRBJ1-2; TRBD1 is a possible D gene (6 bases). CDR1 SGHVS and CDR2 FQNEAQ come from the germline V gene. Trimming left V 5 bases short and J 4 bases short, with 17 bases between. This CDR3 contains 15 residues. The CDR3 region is CASSPGSGVLYGYTF. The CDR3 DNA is TGTGCCAGCAGCCCCGGATCAGGGGTCCTCTATGGCTACACCTTC.

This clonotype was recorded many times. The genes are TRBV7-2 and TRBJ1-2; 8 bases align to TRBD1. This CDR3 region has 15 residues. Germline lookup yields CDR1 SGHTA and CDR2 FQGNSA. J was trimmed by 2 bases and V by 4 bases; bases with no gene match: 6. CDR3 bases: TGTGCCAGCAGCTCAAACCCAGGGGGCAACTATGGCTACACCTTC. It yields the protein CASSSNPGGNYGYTF.

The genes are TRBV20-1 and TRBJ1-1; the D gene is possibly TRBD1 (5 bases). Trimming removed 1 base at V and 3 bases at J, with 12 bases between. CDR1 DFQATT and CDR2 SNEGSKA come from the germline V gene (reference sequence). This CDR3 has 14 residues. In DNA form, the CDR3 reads TGCAGTGCTAGAGGGGCGTCGGGGGACACTGAAGCTTTCTTT. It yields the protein CSARGASGDTEAFF.

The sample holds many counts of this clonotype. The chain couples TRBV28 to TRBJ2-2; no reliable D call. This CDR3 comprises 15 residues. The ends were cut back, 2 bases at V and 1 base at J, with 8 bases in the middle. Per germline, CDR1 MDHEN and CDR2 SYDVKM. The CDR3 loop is CASSLPRMNTGELFF. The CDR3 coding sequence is TGTGCCAGCAGTTTACCAAGGATGAACACCGGGGAGCTGTTTTTT.

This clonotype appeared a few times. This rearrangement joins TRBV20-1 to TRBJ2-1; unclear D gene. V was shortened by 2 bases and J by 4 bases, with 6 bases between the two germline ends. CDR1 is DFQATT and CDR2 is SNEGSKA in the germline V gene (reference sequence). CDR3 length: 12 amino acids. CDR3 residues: CSARPLYNEQFF. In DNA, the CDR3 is TGCAGTGCTAGACCCCTTTACAATGAGCAGTTCTTC.

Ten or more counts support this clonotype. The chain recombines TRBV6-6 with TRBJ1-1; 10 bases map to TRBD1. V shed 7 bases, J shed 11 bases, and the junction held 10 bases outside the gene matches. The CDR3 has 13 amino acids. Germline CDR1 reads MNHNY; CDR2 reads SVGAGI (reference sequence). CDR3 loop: CASNVRQGAEAFF. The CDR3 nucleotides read TGTGCCAGCAACGTGAGACAGGGGGCCGAGGCTTTCTTT.

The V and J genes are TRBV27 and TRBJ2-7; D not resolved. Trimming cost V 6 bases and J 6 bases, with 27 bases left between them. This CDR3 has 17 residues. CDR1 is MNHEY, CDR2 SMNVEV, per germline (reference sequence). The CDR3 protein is CASREAGESPTTGEQYF. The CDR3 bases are TGTGCCAGCAGAGAGGCAGGCGAATCTCCTACTACGGGCGAGCAGTACTTC.